The entry below gives a single T cell receptor beta chain sequence along with its context. The data are from a study of blood T cell repertoires in COVID-19. Study-level information: The United States, Italy and Spain supplied acute and convalescent COVID-19 samples. The analysed material was cDNA or gDNA that came from T cells, B-cell-depleted T cells, or PBMCs.

The V gene lost 0 bases and the J gene lost 5 bases, with 11 bases spanning the gap. This CDR3 spans 14 amino acids. From germline, CDR1 is SGHRS and CDR2 YFSETQ. The data were produced by immunoSEQ multiplex PCR, yet TCRdb's version contains in-frame clones alone and is incomplete. Here the sample spans about 100,000 clones, around 88% being singletons. Sequenced: peripheral blood. V usage is TRBV5-1 and J usage is TRBJ2-5; D perhaps matches TRBD2 (6 bases). This clonotype originated in an elderly man with acute or convalescent COVID-19. The CDR3 DNA is TGCGCCAGCAGCTTGGAGGAGGGGCGCGAGACCCAGTACTTC. It translates to CASSLEEGRETQYF. Full variable domain (rest looked up from reference TRBV5-1 and TRBJ2-5): KAGVTQTPRYLIKTRGQQVTLSCSPISGHRSVSWYQQTPGQGLQFLFEYFSETQRNKGNFPGRFSGRQFSNSRSEMNVSTLELGDSALYLCASSLEEGRETQYFGPGTRLLVL.